These 5 T cell receptor beta chains originate from one sample sequenced in a study of T-cell memory formation after mild COVID-19. Using its own MiXCR run on the 5' RACE reads, TCRdb lists one record per CDR3 protein. This sample yields roughly 300,000 distinct CDR3 sequences, of which around 13% are seen a single time; about a fifth belongs to the top ten. The source material was PBMCs or a T cell subset sorted from them (not recorded which). The source is a young man who had mild COVID-19 (a few samples of this study predate the infection). Cell type and time point are not known.

This clonotype was seen a few times. The chain couples TRBV10-3 to TRBJ2-4; D is undetermined. Germline V lookup: CDR1 ENHRY, CDR2 SYGVKD. Trimming took off 11 bases at V and 1 base at J, with 9 bases between the two ends. This CDR3 is built from 12 residues. CDR3: CAVKSAKNIQYF. In DNA, the CDR3 is TGTGCCGTGAAGAGTGCCAAAAACATTCAGTACTTC.

This chain links TRBV12-5 with TRBJ1-5; TRBD1 agrees at 8 bases. The CDR3 has 15 amino acids. The J segment lost 6 bases and the V segment lost 1 base, leaving 5 bases of the junction unmatched. The germline gives CDR1 LGHNT, CDR2 FRNRAP. The CDR3 bases are TGTGCTAGTGGTTTGGCAGGGGGCGCGGGTCAGCCCCAGCATTTT. Translation gives CASGLAGGAGQPQHF.

In the case of this clonotype: One junction end does not reproduce the germline sequence, and a read error may be involved. The V gene is TRBV10-3, the J gene TRBJ1-5; no firm D call. The germline V gene encodes CDR1 ENHRY and CDR2 SYGVKD. The CDR3 spans 14 residues. Here the CDR3 DNA reads TGTGCCAGCTCCCTCGGGGAGGGCAAGCAGCCCCAGCATTTT. This translates into CASSLGEGKQPQHF.

The chain carries TRBV6-5 and TRBJ1-5; no reliable D call. CDR3 length: 15 residues. V lost 2 bases and J 4 bases, leaving 12 bases between the germline ends. Germline V gene data show CDR1 as MNHEY and CDR2 as SVGAGI. The CDR3 sequence is CASSYPHPGNQPQHF. DNA of the CDR3: TGTGCCAGCAGTTACCCCCACCCGGGAAATCAGCCCCAGCATTTT.

The gene calls are TRBV6-6 and TRBJ1-4; TRBD1 matches 11 bases. CDR3 length: 18 residues. The V segment lost 6 bases and the J segment 3 bases; nucleotides outside the gene matches: 12. CDR1 is MNHNY and CDR2 is SVGAGI in the germline V gene (reference sequence). Here the CDR3 DNA reads TGTGCCAGCAGGCTACCGGACAGGGGGCGTCGGGCTAATGAAAAACTGTTTTTT. Amino acids: CASRLPDRGRRANEKLFF.